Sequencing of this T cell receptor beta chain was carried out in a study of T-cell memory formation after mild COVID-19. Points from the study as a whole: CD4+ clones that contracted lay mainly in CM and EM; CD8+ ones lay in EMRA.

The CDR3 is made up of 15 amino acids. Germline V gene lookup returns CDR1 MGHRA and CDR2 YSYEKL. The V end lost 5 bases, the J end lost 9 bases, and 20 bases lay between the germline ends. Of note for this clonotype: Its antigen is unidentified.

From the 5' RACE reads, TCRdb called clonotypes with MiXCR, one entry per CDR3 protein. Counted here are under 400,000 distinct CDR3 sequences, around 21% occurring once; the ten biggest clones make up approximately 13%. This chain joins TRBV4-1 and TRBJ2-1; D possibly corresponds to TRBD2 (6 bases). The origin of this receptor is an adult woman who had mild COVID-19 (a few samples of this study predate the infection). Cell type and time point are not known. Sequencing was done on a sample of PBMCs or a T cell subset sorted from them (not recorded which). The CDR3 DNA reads TGCGCCAGCAGCGCGGGGTCCTACCGCTCAAGTGAGCAGTTCTTC. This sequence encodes CASSAGSYRSSEQFF.